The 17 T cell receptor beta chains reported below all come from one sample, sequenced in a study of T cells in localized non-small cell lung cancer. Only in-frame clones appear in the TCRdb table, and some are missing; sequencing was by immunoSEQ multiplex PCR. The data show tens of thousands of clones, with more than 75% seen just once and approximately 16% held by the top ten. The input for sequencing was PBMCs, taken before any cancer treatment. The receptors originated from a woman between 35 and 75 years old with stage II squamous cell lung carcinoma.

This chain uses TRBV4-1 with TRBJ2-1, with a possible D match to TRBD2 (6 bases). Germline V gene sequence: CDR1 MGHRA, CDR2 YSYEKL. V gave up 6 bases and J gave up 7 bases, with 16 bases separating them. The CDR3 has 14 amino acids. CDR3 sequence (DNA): TGCGCCAGCAGGGGACTTGGGGGTAGAAATGAGCAGTTCTTC. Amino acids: CASRGLGGRNEQFF.

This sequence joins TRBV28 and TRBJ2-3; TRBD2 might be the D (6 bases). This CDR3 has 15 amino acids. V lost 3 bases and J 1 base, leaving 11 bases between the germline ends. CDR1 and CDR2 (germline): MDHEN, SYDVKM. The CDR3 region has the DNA TGTGCCAGCAGTTTTCACGGGAGCGGCACAGATACGCAGTATTTT. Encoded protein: CASSFHGSGTDTQYF.

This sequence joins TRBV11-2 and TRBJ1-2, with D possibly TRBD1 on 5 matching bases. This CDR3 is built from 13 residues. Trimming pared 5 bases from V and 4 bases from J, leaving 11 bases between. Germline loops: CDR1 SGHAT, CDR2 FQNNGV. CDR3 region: CASSPSGPYGYTF. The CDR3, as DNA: TGTGCCAGCAGCCCATCGGGGCCCTATGGCTACACCTTC. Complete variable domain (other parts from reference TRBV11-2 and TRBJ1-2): EAGVAQSPRYKIIEKRQSVAFWCNPISGHATLYWYQQILGQGPKLLIQFQNNGVVDDSQLPKDRFSAERLKGVDSTLKIQPAKLEDSAVYLCASSPSGPYGYTFGSGTRLTVV.

CDR3 sequence (DNA): TGCGCCAGCAGCCAAGATTGGGGTAGCGGTGGCACAGATACGCAGTATTTT. Translated, it gives CASSQDWGSGGTDTQYF. The chain recombines TRBV4-3 with TRBJ2-3, with D perhaps TRBD2 (6 bases). Germline CDR1 and CDR2: LGHNA and YSLEER. V gave up 0 bases and J gave up 1 base, with 14 bases separating them. The length of the CDR3 is 17 residues.

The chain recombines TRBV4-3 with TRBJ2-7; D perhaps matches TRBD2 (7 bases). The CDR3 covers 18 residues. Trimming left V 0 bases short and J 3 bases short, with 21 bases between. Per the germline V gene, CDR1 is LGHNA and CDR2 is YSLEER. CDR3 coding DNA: TGCGCCAGCAGCCAAGAGCCCCCGAGGGGAGGGGGTTTCTACGAGCAGTACTTC. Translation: CASSQEPPRGGGFYEQYF.

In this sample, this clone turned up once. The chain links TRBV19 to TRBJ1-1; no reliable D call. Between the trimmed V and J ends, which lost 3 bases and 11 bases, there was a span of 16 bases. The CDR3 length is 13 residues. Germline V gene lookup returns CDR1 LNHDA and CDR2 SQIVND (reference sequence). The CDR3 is CASSIGAPPVAFF. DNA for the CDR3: TGTGCCAGTAGTATCGGCGCACCACCTGTCGCTTTCTTT. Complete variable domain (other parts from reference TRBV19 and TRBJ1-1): DGGITQSPKYLFRKEGQNVTLSCEQNLNHDAMYWYRQDPGQGLRLIYYSQIVNDFQKGDIAEGYSVSREKKESFPLTVTSAQKNPTAFYLCASSIGAPPVAFFGQGTRLTVV.

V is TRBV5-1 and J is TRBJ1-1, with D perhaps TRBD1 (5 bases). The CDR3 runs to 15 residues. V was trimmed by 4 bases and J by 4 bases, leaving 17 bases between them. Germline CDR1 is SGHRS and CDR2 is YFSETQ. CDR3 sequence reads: CASSPQGMGPTEAFF. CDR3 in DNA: TGCGCCAGCAGCCCCCAGGGAATGGGTCCCACTGAAGCTTTCTTT.

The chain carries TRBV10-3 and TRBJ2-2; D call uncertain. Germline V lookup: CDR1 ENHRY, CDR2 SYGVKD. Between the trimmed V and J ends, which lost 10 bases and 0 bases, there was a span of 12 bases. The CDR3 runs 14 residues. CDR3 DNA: TGTGCCACCTTTGCGGCGGCGAACACCGGGGAGCTGTTTTTT. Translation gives CATFAAANTGELFF.

The CDR3 loop reads CAISESRWEETQYF. Written as DNA, the CDR3 is TGTGCCATCAGTGAGTCAAGATGGGAAGAGACCCAGTACTTC. V gene TRBV10-3 combines with J gene TRBJ2-5, with D uncertain. CDR3 length equals 14 residues. Germline-derived CDR1 and CDR2 are ENHRY and SYGVKD. V was clipped by 0 bases and J by 3 bases, with 8 bases between them.

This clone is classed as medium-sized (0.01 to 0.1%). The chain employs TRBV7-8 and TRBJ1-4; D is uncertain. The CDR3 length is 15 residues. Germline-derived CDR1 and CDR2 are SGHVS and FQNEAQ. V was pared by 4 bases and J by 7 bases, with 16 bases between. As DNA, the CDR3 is TGTGCCAGCAGCTCGGACGCCGGTGGGAGTGAAAAACTGTTTTTT. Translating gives CASSSDAGGSEKLFF.

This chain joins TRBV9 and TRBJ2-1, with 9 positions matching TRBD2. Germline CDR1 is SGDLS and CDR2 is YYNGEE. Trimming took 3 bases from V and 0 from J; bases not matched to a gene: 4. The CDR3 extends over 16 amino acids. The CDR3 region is CASSALAGTSYNEQFF. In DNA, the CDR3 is TGTGCCAGCAGCGCCCTAGCGGGAACCTCCTACAATGAGCAGTTCTTC.

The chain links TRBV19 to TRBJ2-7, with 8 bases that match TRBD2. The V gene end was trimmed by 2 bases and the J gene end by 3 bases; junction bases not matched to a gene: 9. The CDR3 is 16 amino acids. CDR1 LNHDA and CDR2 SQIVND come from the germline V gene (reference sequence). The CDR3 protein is CASSIQPGLGNYEQYF. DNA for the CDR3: TGTGCCAGTAGTATACAACCGGGACTAGGTAACTACGAGCAGTACTTC. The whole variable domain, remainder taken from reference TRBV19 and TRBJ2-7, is DGGITQSPKYLFRKEGQNVTLSCEQNLNHDAMYWYRQDPGQGLRLIYYSQIVNDFQKGDIAEGYSVSREKKESFPLTVTSAQKNPTAFYLCASSIQPGLGNYEQYFGPGTRLTVT.

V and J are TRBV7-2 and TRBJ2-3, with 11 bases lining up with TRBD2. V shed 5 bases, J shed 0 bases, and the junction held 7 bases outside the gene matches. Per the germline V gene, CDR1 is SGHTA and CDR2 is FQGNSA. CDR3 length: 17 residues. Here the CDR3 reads CASSLSSGRGSTDTQYF. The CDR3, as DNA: TGTGCCAGCAGCCTTAGTAGCGGGAGGGGGAGCACAGATACGCAGTATTTT.

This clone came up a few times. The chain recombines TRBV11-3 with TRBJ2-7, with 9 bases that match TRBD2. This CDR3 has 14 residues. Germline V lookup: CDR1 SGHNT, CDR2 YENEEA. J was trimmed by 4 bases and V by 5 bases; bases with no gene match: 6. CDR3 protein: CASSLSGRGYEQYF. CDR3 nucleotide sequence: TGTGCCAGCAGCCTTAGCGGGAGAGGGTACGAGCAGTACTTC.

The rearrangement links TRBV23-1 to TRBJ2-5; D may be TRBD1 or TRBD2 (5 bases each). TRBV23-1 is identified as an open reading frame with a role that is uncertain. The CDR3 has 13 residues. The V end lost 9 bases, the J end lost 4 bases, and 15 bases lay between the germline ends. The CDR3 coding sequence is TGCGCCAGTTCGAGGGGTCCCGGAGAGACCCAGTACTTC. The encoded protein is CASSRGPGETQYF.

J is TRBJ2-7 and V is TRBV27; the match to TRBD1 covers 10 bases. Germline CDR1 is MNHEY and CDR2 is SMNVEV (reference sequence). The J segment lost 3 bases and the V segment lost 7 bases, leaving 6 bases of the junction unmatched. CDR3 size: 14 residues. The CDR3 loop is CASKVGQGLYEQYF. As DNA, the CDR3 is TGTGCCAGCAAGGTGGGACAGGGGCTCTACGAGCAGTACTTC.

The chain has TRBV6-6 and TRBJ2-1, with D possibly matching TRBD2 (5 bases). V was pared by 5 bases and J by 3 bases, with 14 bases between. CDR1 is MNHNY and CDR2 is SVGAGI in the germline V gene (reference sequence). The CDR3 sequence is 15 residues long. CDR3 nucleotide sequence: TGTGCCAGCAGTCCCATACGGGAAAGCTACAATGAGCAGTTCTTC. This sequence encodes CASSPIRESYNEQFF.